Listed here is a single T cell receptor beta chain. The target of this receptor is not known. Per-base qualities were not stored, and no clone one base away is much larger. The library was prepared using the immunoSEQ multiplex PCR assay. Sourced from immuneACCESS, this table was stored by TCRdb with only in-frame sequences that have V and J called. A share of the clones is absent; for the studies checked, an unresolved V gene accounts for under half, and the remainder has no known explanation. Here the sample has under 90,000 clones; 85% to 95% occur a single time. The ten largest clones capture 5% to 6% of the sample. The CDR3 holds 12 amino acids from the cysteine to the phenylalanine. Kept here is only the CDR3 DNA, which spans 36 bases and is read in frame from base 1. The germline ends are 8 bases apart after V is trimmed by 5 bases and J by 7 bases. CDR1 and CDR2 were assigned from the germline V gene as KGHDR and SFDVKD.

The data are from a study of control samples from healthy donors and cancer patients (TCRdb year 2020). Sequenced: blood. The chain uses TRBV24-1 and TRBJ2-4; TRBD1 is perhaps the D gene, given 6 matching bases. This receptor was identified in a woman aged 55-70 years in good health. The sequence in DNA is TGTGCCACCAGTGGCCAGGGGAACATTCAGTACTTC. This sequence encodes CATSGQGNIQYF.